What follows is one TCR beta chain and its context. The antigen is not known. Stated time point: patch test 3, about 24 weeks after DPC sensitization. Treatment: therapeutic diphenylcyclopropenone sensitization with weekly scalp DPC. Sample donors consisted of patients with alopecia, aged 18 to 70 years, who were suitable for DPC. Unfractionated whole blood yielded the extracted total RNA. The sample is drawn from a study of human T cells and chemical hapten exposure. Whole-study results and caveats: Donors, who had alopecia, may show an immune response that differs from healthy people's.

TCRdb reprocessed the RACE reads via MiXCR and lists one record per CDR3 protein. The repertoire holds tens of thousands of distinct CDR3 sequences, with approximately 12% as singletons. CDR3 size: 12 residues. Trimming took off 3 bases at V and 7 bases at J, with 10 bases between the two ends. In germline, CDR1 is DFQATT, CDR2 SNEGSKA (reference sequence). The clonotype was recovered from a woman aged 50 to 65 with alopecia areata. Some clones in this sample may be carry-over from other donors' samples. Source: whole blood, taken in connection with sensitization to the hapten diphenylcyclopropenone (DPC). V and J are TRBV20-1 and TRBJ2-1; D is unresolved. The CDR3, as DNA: TGCAGTGCTAGGGGGTTACGGAATGAGCAGTTCTTC. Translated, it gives CSARGLRNEQFF.